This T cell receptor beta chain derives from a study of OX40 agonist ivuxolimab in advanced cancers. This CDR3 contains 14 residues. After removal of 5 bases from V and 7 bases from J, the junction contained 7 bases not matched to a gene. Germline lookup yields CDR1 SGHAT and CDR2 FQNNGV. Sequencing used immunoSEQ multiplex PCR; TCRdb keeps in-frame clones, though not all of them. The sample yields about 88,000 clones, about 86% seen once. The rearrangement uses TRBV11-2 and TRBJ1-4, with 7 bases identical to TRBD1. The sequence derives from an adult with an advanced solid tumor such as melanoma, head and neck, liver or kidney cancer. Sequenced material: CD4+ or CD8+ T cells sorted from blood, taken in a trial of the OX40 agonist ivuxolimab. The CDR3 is CASSPRDRPEKLFF. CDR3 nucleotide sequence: TGTGCCAGCAGCCCCCGGGACAGACCTGAAAAACTGTTTTTT. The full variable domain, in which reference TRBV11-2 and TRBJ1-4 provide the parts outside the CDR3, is EAGVAQSPRYKIIEKRQSVAFWCNPISGHATLYWYQQILGQGPKLLIQFQNNGVVDDSQLPKDRFSAERLKGVDSTLKIQPAKLEDSAVYLCASSPRDRPEKLFFGSGTQLSVL.